Presented here are 28 T cell receptor beta chains from one specimen sequenced in a study of cytomegalovirus exposure and HLA in healthy donors. 60 Vbeta and 13 Jbeta primers were used in PCR. Assay used: immunoSEQ multiplex PCR; TCRdb lists only in-frame clones, some missing. The data contain fewer than 250,000 clones, roughly 77% of them singletons. Sequencing was done on a sample of PBMCs. The receptors stem from a woman between 50 and 59 years old in good health and CMV-seronegative.

The chain recombines TRBV5-1 with TRBJ1-2, with 9 bases identical to TRBD1. The CDR3 is 13 amino acids. Germline loops: CDR1 SGHRS, CDR2 YFSETQ. V lost 4 bases and J lost 9; bases outside the gene matches: 7. CDR3 nucleotide sequence: TGCGCCAGCAGCGACGGACAGGGGTGGAGCTACACCTTC. Amino acid sequence: CASSDGQGWSYTF.

V is TRBV28 and J is TRBJ2-7; TRBD2 matches at 14 bases. This CDR3 region has 14 residues. The V gene's germline CDR1 is MDHEN and CDR2 SYDVKM. The V segment lost 5 bases and the J segment 6 bases; nucleotides outside the gene matches: 3. CDR3 in amino acids: CASSRLAGGGEQYF. DNA of the CDR3: TGTGCCAGCAGTAGACTAGCGGGAGGGGGCGAGCAGTACTTC.

The V gene is TRBV20-1, the J gene TRBJ2-1; 15 nucleotides align to TRBD2. Trimming took 7 bases from V and 13 from J; bases not matched to a gene: 2. Germline V gene sequence: CDR1 DFQATT, CDR2 SNEGSKA (reference sequence). The CDR3 has 11 residues. In DNA, the CDR3 is TGCAGTGGGACTAGCGGGAGGGGCCAGTTCTTC. Translated, it gives CSGTSGRGQFF.

This clone turned up a few times. The chain is built from TRBV2 and TRBJ1-5; no clear D gene. From germline, CDR1 is SNHLY and CDR2 FYNNEI. The CDR3 is made up of 15 amino acids. Trimming pared 5 bases from V and 1 base from J, leaving 12 bases between. The CDR3 here is CASSPESLSNQPQHF. In DNA form, the CDR3 reads TGTGCCAGCAGTCCCGAGAGCTTAAGCAATCAGCCCCAGCATTTT.

The genes are TRBV18 and TRBJ1-1; TRBD1 aligns across 9 bases. Germline trimming cut 3 bases from V and 3 bases from J; bases unmatched to any gene: 5. The CDR3 is 15 residues long. Per germline, CDR1 KGHSH and CDR2 LQKENI. In nucleotides, the CDR3 is TGTGCCAGCTCACCTAAACAGGGGGCCGACACTGAAGCTTTCTTT. Its translation is CASSPKQGADTEAFF.

This clone has more than one count but fewer than ten. The chain employs TRBV5-4 and TRBJ1-4; 7 bases are a match to TRBD1. CDR1 is SGHNT and CDR2 is YYREEE in the germline V gene (reference sequence). This CDR3 has 15 amino acids. V shed 4 bases, J shed 5 bases, and the junction held 8 bases outside the gene matches. Written as DNA, the CDR3 is TGTGCCAGCAGCGGCAACAGGGGATTGAATGAAAAACTGTTTTTT. As protein: CASSGNRGLNEKLFF.

The J gene is TRBJ1-1, the V gene TRBV27, with 7 bases matching TRBD1. This CDR3 is 15 amino acids long. The junction had 10 bases not matched to a gene; V was cut back by 4 bases and J by 5 bases. In germline, CDR1 is MNHEY, CDR2 SMNVEV (reference sequence). DNA of the CDR3: TGTGCCAGCAGTTCCGACAGGGTCGGAATAACTGAAGCTTTCTTT. Translation: CASSSDRVGITEAFF.

The V call is TRBV29-1, the J call TRBJ2-7, with D possibly being TRBD2 (6 bases). Trimming removed 1 base at V and 2 bases at J, with 9 bases between. This CDR3 has 13 residues. Germline V gene lookup returns CDR1 SQVTM and CDR2 ANQGSEA. The CDR3 DNA reads TGCAGCGTTGAAGCGGGAGAGACCTACGAGCAGTACTTC. Its protein product is CSVEAGETYEQYF.

The chain couples TRBV10-3 to TRBJ1-1; 8 positions agree with TRBD1. In germline, CDR1 is ENHRY, CDR2 SYGVKD. Unmatched junction bases numbered 5, after V lost 4 bases and J lost 1 base. CDR3 length: 15 amino acids. The CDR3 sequence: CAISGRTGPNTEAFF. The CDR3 bases are TGTGCCATCAGTGGGCGGACAGGGCCGAACACTGAAGCTTTCTTT.

This clone was detected once. The same CDR3 arises from other DNA sequences in this sample as well. The chain has TRBV20-1 and TRBJ1-1; the D gene is possibly TRBD1 (6 bases). V shed 6 bases and J shed 5 bases, with 10 bases lying between them. CDR1 DFQATT and CDR2 SNEGSKA come from the germline V gene (reference sequence). CDR3 size: 11 residues. DNA for the CDR3: TGCAGTGCAAGGGGGGGAACTGAAGCTTTCTTT. Protein: CSARGGTEAFF.

The rearrangement joins TRBV4-3 to TRBJ1-4, with D maybe TRBD1 (5 bases). V lost 0 bases and J 0 bases, leaving 11 bases between the germline ends. This CDR3 has 17 amino acids. CDR1 and CDR2 (germline): LGHNA, YSLEER. The CDR3 sequence is CASSQEIRGATNEKLFF. In DNA, the CDR3 is TGCGCCAGCAGCCAAGAGATTCGGGGGGCAACTAATGAAAAACTGTTTTTT.

This chain links TRBV7-8 with TRBJ1-3; D gene uncertain. The V and J ends lost 5 bases and 0 bases respectively, with 11 bases between them. This CDR3 is 15 amino acids long. CDR1 is SGHVS, CDR2 FQNEAQ, per germline. The CDR3 sequence: CASSPSRVSGNTIYF. CDR3 DNA sequence: TGTGCCAGCAGCCCCTCAAGAGTCTCTGGAAACACCATATATTTT. Combining the CDR3 with reference TRBV7-8 and TRBJ1-3 gives the whole variable domain GAGVSQSPRYKVAKRGQDVALRCDPISGHVSLFWYQQALGQGPEFLTYFQNEAQLDKSGLPSDRFFAERPEGSVSTLKIQRTQQEDSAVYLCASSPSRVSGNTIYFGEGSWLTVV.

V gene TRBV6-5 combines with J gene TRBJ2-7; possibly TRBD1 for D (6 bases). Trimming took 6 bases from V and 1 from J, leaving 16 bases between them. Germline CDR1 reads MNHEY; CDR2 reads SVGAGI. The CDR3 consists of 15 residues. Here the CDR3 reads CASRTDRSPSYEQYF. CDR3 in DNA: TGTGCCAGCAGAACGGACAGATCCCCTTCCTACGAGCAGTACTTC.

The chain is built from TRBV29-1 and TRBJ1-1, with D possibly being TRBD1 (5 bases). The CDR3 is 13 amino acids. Germline CDR1 reads SQVTM; CDR2 reads ANQGSEA. V lost 7 bases and J 4 bases, leaving 16 bases between the germline ends. This chain's CDR3 is CSGGAGVRTEAFF. CDR3 nucleotide sequence: TGCAGCGGAGGGGCGGGGGTTCGCACTGAAGCTTTCTTT.

The chain joins TRBV6-6 to TRBJ1-2; 9 nucleotides match TRBD1. Germline CDR1 MNHNY, CDR2 SVGAGI (reference sequence). After removal of 0 bases from V and 7 bases from J, the junction contained 6 bases not matched to a gene. This CDR3 has 15 residues. The chain's CDR3 is CASSYSGQGAAGYTF. CDR3 bases: TGTGCCAGCAGTTACTCGGGACAGGGCGCGGCTGGCTACACCTTC.

This clone has just a few counts. The chain is built from TRBV7-9 and TRBJ1-1, with TRBD1 as a possible D gene (6 bases). Germline V gene data show CDR1 as SEHNR and CDR2 as FQNEAQ (reference sequence). Between the trimmed V and J ends, which lost 7 bases and 0 bases, there was a span of 15 bases. The CDR3 is 15 residues long. In nucleotides, the CDR3 is TGTGCCAGCACCCCTTCGCAGGGGATGAACACTGAAGCTTTCTTT. Its protein product is CASTPSQGMNTEAFF.

This chain joins TRBV23-1 and TRBJ1-6; D is uncertain. TRBV23-1 is recorded as an ORF, its role being uncertain. There are 17 residues in the CDR3. V lost 0 bases, J lost 0 bases, and 9 bases lay in between. CDR3: CASSQSAGSSYNSPLHF. The CDR3 bases are TGCGCCAGCAGTCAATCTGCGGGCAGCTCCTATAATTCACCCCTCCACTTT.

The J gene is TRBJ1-4, the V gene TRBV29-1; TRBD1 agrees at 9 bases. CDR3 length: 13 residues. CDR1 is SQVTM and CDR2 is ANQGSEA in the germline V gene. After removal of 6 bases from V and 5 bases from J, the junction contained 4 bases not matched to a gene. The CDR3 DNA follows: TGCAGCGTCACCGGGACAGGGAATGAAAAACTGTTTTTT. This gives the protein CSVTGTGNEKLFF.

The chain employs TRBV5-1 and TRBJ2-2; D might be TRBD1 (5 bases). In germline, CDR1 is SGHRS, CDR2 YFSETQ. The V end lost 4 bases, the J end lost 7 bases, and 17 bases lay between the germline ends. The CDR3 is made up of 15 amino acids. The CDR3 sequence: CASSNTLGASGELFF. The CDR3 nucleotides read TGCGCCAGCAGCAACACCCTTGGGGCTAGCGGGGAGCTGTTTTTT.

The V and J genes are TRBV6-5 and TRBJ1-5, with unresolved D. The CDR3 loop spans 13 amino acids. V lost 4 bases and J 5 bases, leaving 9 bases between the germline ends. From germline, CDR1 is MNHEY and CDR2 SVGAGI. The CDR3 here is CASSSRDDQPQHF. CDR3 DNA sequence: TGTGCCAGCAGTTCCCGGGATGATCAGCCCCAGCATTTT.

This clone appeared once. The chain recombines TRBV7-9 with TRBJ1-1; 8 bases are a match to TRBD1. The CDR3 consists of 16 residues. Germline trimming cut 5 bases from V and 1 base from J; bases unmatched to any gene: 9. Germline V gene data show CDR1 as SEHNR and CDR2 as FQNEAQ (reference sequence). This CDR3 is CASSTRTGKGNTEAFF. CDR3 bases: TGTGCCAGCAGCACACGGACAGGGAAAGGGAACACTGAAGCTTTCTTT.

This clone showed up just once. The rearrangement uses TRBV19 and TRBJ2-1; TRBD2 matches at 9 bases. Germline V gene sequence: CDR1 LNHDA, CDR2 SQIVND (reference sequence). The CDR3 runs 14 residues. V lost 7 bases, J lost 10 bases, and 11 bases stayed unmatched. In DNA, the CDR3 is TGTGCCAGTACCGGCGGGAGGGGGGCCAGGGAGCAGTTCTTC. Translating it yields CASTGGRGAREQFF.

V is TRBV6-5 and J is TRBJ1-5; TRBD1 is a possible D gene (5 bases). The CDR3 is made up of 15 amino acids. Looked up from germline, CDR1 is MNHEY and CDR2 is SVGAGI. V lost 6 bases, J lost 0 bases, and 12 bases lay in between. This CDR3 is CASSPRQGSNQPQHF. The CDR3, as DNA: TGTGCCAGCAGCCCCCGGCAGGGTAGCAATCAGCCCCAGCATTTT.

V and J are TRBV27 and TRBJ1-5, with D hard to call. The germline V gene encodes CDR1 MNHEY and CDR2 SMNVEV (reference sequence). The CDR3 totals 12 residues. The V and J ends lost 11 bases and 9 bases respectively, with 17 bases between them. The CDR3 region is CASRGRPWPQHF. CDR3 DNA sequence: TGTGCCTCACGTGGCCGCCCGTGGCCCCAGCATTTT.

V and J are TRBV28 and TRBJ2-7; 11 bases are a match to TRBD2. V lost 5 bases to trimming and J lost 0 bases; unmatched junction nucleotides: 6. This CDR3 region has 16 residues. CDR1 and CDR2 (germline): MDHEN, SYDVKM. The CDR3: CASSLGTSGISYEQYF. CDR3 nucleotide sequence: TGTGCCAGCAGTCTGGGGACTAGCGGTATCTCCTACGAGCAGTACTTC.

This clone was picked up a small number of times. This chain uses TRBV7-9 with TRBJ1-5, with D perhaps TRBD1 (6 bases). Germline CDR1 SEHNR, CDR2 FQNEAQ (reference sequence). With 5 bases removed from V and 3 bases from J, the gap between germline ends came to 11 bases. The CDR3 is 14 residues long. This chain's CDR3 is CASSPDRPNQPQHF. DNA of the CDR3: TGTGCCAGCAGCCCGGACAGACCCAATCAGCCCCAGCATTTT.

V and J are TRBV4-3 and TRBJ1-6; D may be TRBD1 (6 bases). The germline V gene has CDR1 LGHNA and CDR2 YSLEER. V was trimmed by 4 bases and J by 8 bases, leaving 15 bases between them. The CDR3 length is 15 residues. Here the CDR3 DNA reads TGCGCCAGCAGCCGGTCGGGACAAGGAGATTCACCCCTCCACTTT. Translated, it gives CASSRSGQGDSPLHF.

The chain is built from TRBV19 and TRBJ2-5, with 8 bases identical to TRBD2. Per the germline V gene, CDR1 is LNHDA and CDR2 is SQIVND (reference sequence). Germline trimming cut 5 bases from V and 7 bases from J; bases unmatched to any gene: 12. There are 15 residues in the CDR3. The CDR3 coding sequence is TGTGCCAGTAGTGGCCGGCGGGAGGATGAGGTGACCCAGTACTTC. Protein sequence: CASSGRREDEVTQYF.